The entry below describes one T cell receptor (beta chain). As yet, its antigen is unknown. Primers for the PCR totalled 60 Vbeta and 13 Jbeta. Profiled with immunoSEQ multiplex PCR; TCRdb holds only in-frame clones, not every one. The table for this sample gives about 140,000 clones. Trimming at V came to 4 bases and at J to 5 bases, leaving 4 bases not matched to a gene. The CDR3 runs to 14 residues. Germline V gives CDR1 LNHDA, CDR2 SQIVND (reference sequence). These data belong to a study of cytomegalovirus exposure and HLA in healthy donors. Study outcomes and limitations: One cluster of highly shared sequence variants probably arose as a sequencing artifact.

The clonotype was recovered from a woman aged 18-29 years in good health and CMV-seronegative. The chain combines TRBV19 with TRBJ1-5; 8 bases align to TRBD1. Sequenced sample: PBMCs. CDR3 DNA sequence: TGTGCCAGTAGTACCGGACAGGGAGATCAGCCCCAGCATTTT. It translates to CASSTGQGDQPQHF.